The sequence of this T cell receptor beta chain was determined in a study of OX40 agonist ivuxolimab in advanced cancers. Study-level information: In this trial design, patients received ivuxolimab intravenously at 0.01 to 10 mg/kg every 2 weeks. Partial responses were achieved by three patients, of whom one had hepatocellular carcinoma and two had cutaneous melanoma. Regarding the study as a whole: Normalized expansion of T-cell clones was also low for some nonresponders.

Points on this clone: Its antigen is not known.

CDR1 LGHNA and CDR2 YSLEER come from the germline V gene. This CDR3 has 16 amino acids. V lost 1 base and J lost 4, with 17 bases in between. The protocol was immunoSEQ multiplex PCR, while the TCRdb copy is restricted to in-frame clones and leaves out a portion. The top ten clones hold roughly 13% of a sample with 57,000 or so clones, around 90% of them seen once. People who had autoimmune disease history or systemic immunosuppression were excluded. The sample here was CD4+ or CD8+ T cells sorted from blood, taken in a trial of the OX40 agonist ivuxolimab. This TCR came from an adult with an advanced solid tumor such as melanoma, head and neck, liver or kidney cancer. The V and J genes are TRBV4-3 and TRBJ2-7; D assignment may be TRBD1 or TRBD2 (5 bases each). CDR3: CASSQAFGTGKYEQYF. The CDR3 DNA reads as TGCGCCAGCAGCCAAGCTTTTGGGACCGGGAAATACGAGCAGTACTTC.